This T cell receptor (beta chain) came from a study of blood T cell repertoires in COVID-19. About the study: Sites in the United States, Italy and Spain provided acute and convalescent COVID-19 samples. From T cells, B-cell-depleted T cells, or PBMCs came the material, which was cDNA or gDNA.

This CDR3 has 15 amino acids. J gave up 4 bases and V 5 bases, and 7 bases lay outside the gene matches. Per germline, CDR1 SGHTA and CDR2 FQGNSA. Ages ranged from roughly 18 to 100 years, with residence in about two dozen US areas. Participants in the exposed group had met a COVID-19 case in the 2 weeks before joining the study. Here immunoSEQ multiplex PCR was the method, and the copy in TCRdb shows in-frame clones only, minus some. The repertoire includes a few hundred thousand clones, 80% to 90% of them detected once, and about 6.9% sits in the top ten. This sequence was found in a woman aged 45 to 65 who had been exposed to COVID-19. The chain uses TRBV7-2 and TRBJ1-3; TRBD1 agrees at 8 bases. The sample comprised PBMCs or T cells enriched from blood (not recorded which). The CDR3 reads CASSQIQGAGNTIYF. The CDR3 DNA sequence: TGTGCCAGCAGCCAAATCCAGGGGGCCGGAAACACCATATATTTT.